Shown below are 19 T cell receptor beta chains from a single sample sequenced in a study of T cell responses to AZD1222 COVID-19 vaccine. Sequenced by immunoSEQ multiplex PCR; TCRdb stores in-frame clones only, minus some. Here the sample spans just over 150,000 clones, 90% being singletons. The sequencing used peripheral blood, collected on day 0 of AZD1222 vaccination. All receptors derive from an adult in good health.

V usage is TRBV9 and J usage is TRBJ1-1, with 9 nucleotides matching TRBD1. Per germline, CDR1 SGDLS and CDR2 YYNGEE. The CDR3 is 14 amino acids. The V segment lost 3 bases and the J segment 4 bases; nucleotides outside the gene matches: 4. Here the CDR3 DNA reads TGTGCCAGCAGCGCGACAGGGGGTGGCACTGAAGCTTTCTTT. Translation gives CASSATGGGTEAFF.

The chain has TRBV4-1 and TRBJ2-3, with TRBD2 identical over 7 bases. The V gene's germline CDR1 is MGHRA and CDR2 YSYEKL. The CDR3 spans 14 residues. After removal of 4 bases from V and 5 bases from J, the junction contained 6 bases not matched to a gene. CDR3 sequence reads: CASSRAGEVDTQYF. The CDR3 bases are TGCGCCAGCAGCCGTGCGGGAGAAGTAGATACGCAGTATTTT.

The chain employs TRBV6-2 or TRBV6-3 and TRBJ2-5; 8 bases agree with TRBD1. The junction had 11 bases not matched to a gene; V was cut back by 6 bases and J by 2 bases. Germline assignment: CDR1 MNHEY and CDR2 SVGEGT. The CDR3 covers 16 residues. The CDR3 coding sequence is TGTGCCAGCAGCCCGACAGGGGCTCGAACGCAAGAGACCCAGTACTTC. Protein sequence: CASSPTGARTQETQYF.

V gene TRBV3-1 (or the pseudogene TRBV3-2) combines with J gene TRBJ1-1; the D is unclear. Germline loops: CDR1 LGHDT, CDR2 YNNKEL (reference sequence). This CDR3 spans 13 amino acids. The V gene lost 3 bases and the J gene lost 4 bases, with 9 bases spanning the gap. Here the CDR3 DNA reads TGTGCCAGCAGCCACCCGGACGGCACTGAAGCTTTCTTT. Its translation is CASSHPDGTEAFF.

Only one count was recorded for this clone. The CDR3 loop is CASRPLWEGMNTEAFF. The DNA for the CDR3 is TGTGCCAGTAGGCCCCTTTGGGAGGGGATGAACACTGAAGCTTTCTTT. The chain couples TRBV19 to TRBJ1-1; a possible D gene is TRBD1 (5 bases). Germline values: CDR1 LNHDA, CDR2 SQIVND (reference sequence). This CDR3 is 16 amino acids long. V was trimmed by 6 bases and J by 0 bases, leaving 17 bases between them.

CDR3 region: CASSQGGGDEQFF. Written as DNA, the CDR3 is TGTGCCAGCAGCCAAGGTGGCGGGGATGAGCAGTTCTTC. The chain links TRBV3-1 (or the pseudogene TRBV3-2) to TRBJ2-1; tentatively, D is TRBD2 (6 bases). Germline V gene data show CDR1 as LGHDT and CDR2 as YNNKEL (reference sequence). V was shortened by 1 base and J by 8 bases, with 9 bases between the two germline ends. This CDR3 is built from 13 residues.

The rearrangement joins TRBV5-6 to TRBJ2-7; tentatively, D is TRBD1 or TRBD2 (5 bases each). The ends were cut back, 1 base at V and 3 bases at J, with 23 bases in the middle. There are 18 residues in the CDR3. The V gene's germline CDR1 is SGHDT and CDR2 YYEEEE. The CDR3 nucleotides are TGTGCCAGCAGCTTGTTGGGTCAGTTGTCAGGGACCCTCTACGAGCAGTACTTC. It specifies CASSLLGQLSGTLYEQYF.

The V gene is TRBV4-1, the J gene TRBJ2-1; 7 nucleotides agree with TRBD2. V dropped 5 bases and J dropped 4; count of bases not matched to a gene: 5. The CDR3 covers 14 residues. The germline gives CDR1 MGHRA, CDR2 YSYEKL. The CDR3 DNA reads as TGCGCCAGCAGCACCGGGACTACTTACAATGAGCAGTTCTTC. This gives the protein CASSTGTTYNEQFF.

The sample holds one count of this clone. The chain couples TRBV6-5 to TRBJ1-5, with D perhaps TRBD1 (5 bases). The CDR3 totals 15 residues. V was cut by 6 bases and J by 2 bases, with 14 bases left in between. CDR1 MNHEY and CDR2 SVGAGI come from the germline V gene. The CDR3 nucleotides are TGTGCCAGCAGCCCGGGGCTGAGGGGCAATCAGCCCCAGCATTTT. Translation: CASSPGLRGNQPQHF.

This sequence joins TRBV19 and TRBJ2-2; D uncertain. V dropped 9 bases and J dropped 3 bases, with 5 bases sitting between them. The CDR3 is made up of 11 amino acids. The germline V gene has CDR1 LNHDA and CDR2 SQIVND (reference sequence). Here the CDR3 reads CASTHTGELFF. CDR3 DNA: TGTGCCAGCACCCACACCGGGGAGCTGTTTTTT.

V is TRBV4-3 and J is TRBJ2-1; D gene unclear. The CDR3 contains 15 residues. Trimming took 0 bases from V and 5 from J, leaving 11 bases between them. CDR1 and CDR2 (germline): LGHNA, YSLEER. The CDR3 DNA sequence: TGCGCCAGCAGCCAAGAAATTCCTCTCCACAATGAGCAGTTCTTC. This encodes CASSQEIPLHNEQFF.

Here the CDR3 reads CASPHRDSLVTDTQYF. CDR3 nucleotides: TGTGCCAGCCCCCATCGAGACTCCTTAGTCACAGATACGCAGTATTTT. This chain connects TRBV21-1 to TRBJ2-3; TRBD2 is the table's D call and was not checked against the DNA. TRBV21-1 has pseudogene status. CDR3 size: 16 residues.

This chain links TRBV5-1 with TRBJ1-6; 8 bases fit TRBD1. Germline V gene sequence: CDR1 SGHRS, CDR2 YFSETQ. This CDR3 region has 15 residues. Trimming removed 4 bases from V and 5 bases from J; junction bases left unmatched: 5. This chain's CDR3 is CASSEGQANNSPLHF. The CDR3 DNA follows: TGCGCCAGCAGCGAGGGACAGGCAAATAATTCACCCCTCCACTTT.

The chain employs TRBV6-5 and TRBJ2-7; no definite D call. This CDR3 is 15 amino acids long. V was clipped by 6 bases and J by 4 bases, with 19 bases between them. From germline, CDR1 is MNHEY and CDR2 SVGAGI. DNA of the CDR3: TGTGCCAGCAGCCGCACCCGTCCTGGTGGGTACGAGCAGTACTTC. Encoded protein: CASSRTRPGGYEQYF.

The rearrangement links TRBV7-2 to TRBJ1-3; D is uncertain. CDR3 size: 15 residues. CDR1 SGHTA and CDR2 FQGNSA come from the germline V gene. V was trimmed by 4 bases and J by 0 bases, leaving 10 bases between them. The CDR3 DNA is TGTGCCAGCAGCTCAGTTGGTATCTCTGGAAACACCATATATTTT. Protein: CASSSVGISGNTIYF.

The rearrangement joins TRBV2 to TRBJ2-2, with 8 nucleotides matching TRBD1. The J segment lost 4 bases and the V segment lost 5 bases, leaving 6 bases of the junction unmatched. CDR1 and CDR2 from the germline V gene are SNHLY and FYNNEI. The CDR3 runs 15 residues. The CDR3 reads CASSTTGTGTGELFF. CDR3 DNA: TGTGCCAGCAGTACCACCGGGACAGGCACCGGGGAGCTGTTTTTT.

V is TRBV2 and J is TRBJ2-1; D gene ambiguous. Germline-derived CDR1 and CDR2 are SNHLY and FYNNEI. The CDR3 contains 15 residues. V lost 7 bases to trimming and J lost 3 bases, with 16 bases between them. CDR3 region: CASIPGPLVYNEQFF. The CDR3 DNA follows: TGTGCCAGCATACCCGGTCCTTTGGTCTACAATGAGCAGTTCTTC.

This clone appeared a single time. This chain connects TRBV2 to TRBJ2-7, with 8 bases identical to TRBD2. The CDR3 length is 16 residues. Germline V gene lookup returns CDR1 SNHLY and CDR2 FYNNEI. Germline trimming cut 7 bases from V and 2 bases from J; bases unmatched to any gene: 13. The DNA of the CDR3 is TGTGCCAGCACCCTCATTGGGGTAGCGGGGCCCTACGAGCAGTACTTC. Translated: CASTLIGVAGPYEQYF.

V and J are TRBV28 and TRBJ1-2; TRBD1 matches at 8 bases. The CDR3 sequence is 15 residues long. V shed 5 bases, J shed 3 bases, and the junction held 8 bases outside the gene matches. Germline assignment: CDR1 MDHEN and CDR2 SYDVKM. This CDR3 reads CASSARATGDYGYTF. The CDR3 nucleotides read TGTGCCAGCAGTGCGCGCGCGACAGGGGACTATGGCTACACCTTC.